One sample yielded the 9 T cell receptor beta chains listed below, sequenced in a study of T cells after yellow fever vaccination. TCRdb redid the calling of the 5' RACE reads with MiXCR, one entry per CDR3 protein. The sample has hundreds of thousands of distinct CDR3 sequences; roughly a sixth are singletons. Sequenced material: PBMCs, taken before the yellow fever booster vaccination. Receptor source: a man between 18 and 29 years old who received the YFV17D yellow fever vaccine.

Only a few counts were recorded for this clonotype. The chain uses TRBV7-6 and TRBJ1-1; weak D call: TRBD1 (6 bases). Between the trimmed V and J ends, which lost 2 bases and 11 bases, there was a span of 15 bases. This CDR3 spans 13 amino acids. Germline CDR1 is SGHVS and CDR2 is FNYEAQ. The CDR3 nucleotides are TGTGCCAGCAGCTTAATGAGAACAGGGTTGGCTTTCTTT. Translating gives CASSLMRTGLAFF.

V and J are TRBV18 and TRBJ2-1; 11 bases map to TRBD2. V was pared by 3 bases and J by 5 bases, with 27 bases of the junction left unmatched. CDR3 length equals 23 residues. Germline assignment: CDR1 KGHSH and CDR2 LQKENI. The CDR3 nucleotides are TGTGCCAGCTCACCGGCCTCGCGGATCCTAGCGGGGGGCCCTCTCCCGATACACAATGAGCAGTTCTTC. Protein product: CASSPASRILAGGPLPIHNEQFF.

V gene TRBV18 combines with J gene TRBJ1-1; 8 bases are shared with TRBD1. CDR1 and CDR2 (germline): KGHSH, LQKENI. V lost 0 bases to trimming and J lost 6 bases; unmatched junction nucleotides: 6. The CDR3 contains 15 residues. The CDR3 reads CASSPPRQGIAEAFF. The CDR3 DNA reads TGTGCCAGCTCACCACCGAGACAGGGGATCGCTGAAGCTTTCTTT. The full variable domain, completed using reference TRBV18 and TRBJ1-1, is NAGVMQNPRHLVRRRGQEARLRCSPMKGHSHVYWYRQLPEEGLKFMVYLQKENIIDESGMPKERFSAEFPKEGPSILRIQQVVRGDSAAYFCASSPPRQGIAEAFFGQGTRLTVV.

This clonotype has a handful of counts. The chain carries TRBV7-2 and TRBJ1-5, with a weak D call TRBD1 (6 bases). Germline assignment: CDR1 SGHTA and CDR2 FQGNSA. V was clipped by 5 bases and J by 2 bases, with 13 bases between them. The CDR3 is made up of 15 amino acids. CDR3 sequence: CASSPYREGNQPQHF. DNA of the CDR3: TGTGCCAGCAGCCCTTACAGGGAGGGCAATCAGCCCCAGCATTTT.

The chain links TRBV6-4 to TRBJ2-1, with D possibly TRBD2 on 6 matching bases. The CDR3 is 15 residues long. Trimming stripped 2 bases from V and 0 bases from J, with 8 bases between. Germline V gene lookup returns CDR1 MRHNA and CDR2 SNTAGT. This CDR3 is CASSDGGSSYNEQFF. The DNA of the CDR3 is TGTGCCAGCAGTGACGGGGGGAGCTCCTACAATGAGCAGTTCTTC.

The chain has TRBV27 and TRBJ1-2; D is uncertain. The CDR3 spans 13 residues. The ends were cut back, 5 bases at V and 4 bases at J, with 11 bases in the middle. Germline-derived CDR1 and CDR2 are MNHEY and SMNVEV (reference sequence). CDR3 nucleotide sequence: TGTGCCAGCAGTCTCTCTAGTGGCTATGGCTACACCTTC. Amino acid sequence: CASSLSSGYGYTF.

This clonotype was observed a few times. CDR3 in amino acids: CASSPTGGSNSPLHF. The CDR3 DNA follows: TGTGCCAGCTCCCCAACAGGGGGGTCGAATTCACCCCTCCACTTT. The V and J genes are TRBV18 and TRBJ1-6; 8 nucleotides match TRBD1. The V gene end was trimmed by 6 bases and the J gene end by 7 bases; junction bases not matched to a gene: 8. Germline V gene lookup returns CDR1 KGHSH and CDR2 LQKENI. There are 15 residues in the CDR3.

This clonotype turned up a few times. The V call is TRBV7-3, the J call TRBJ2-3; the match to TRBD1 covers 8 bases. This CDR3 has 15 residues. V trimming: 4 bases; J trimming: 4 bases; junction bases outside the gene matches: 7. Looked up from germline, CDR1 is SGHTA and CDR2 is FQGTGA. CDR3 in amino acids: CASSSILDRADTQYF. For the CDR3, the DNA is TGTGCCAGCAGCTCCATACTGGACAGGGCAGATACGCAGTATTTT.

This clonotype occurred a few times. The chain links TRBV18 to TRBJ1-1; no clear D gene. Trimming shortened V by 3 bases and J by 1 base, and 12 bases separated the two germline ends. There are 15 residues in the CDR3. In germline, CDR1 is KGHSH, CDR2 LQKENI. The CDR3 region is CASSPQERGNTEAFF. In nucleotides, the CDR3 is TGTGCCAGCTCACCCCAGGAGCGAGGGAACACTGAAGCTTTCTTT.